The present T cell receptor beta chain was sequenced within a study of shared clonotypes between healthy human individuals. This clone has just one count. Its target is not known. The CDR3 contains 14 residues. Germline V CDR1 and CDR2: SNHLY, FYNNEI. V lost 10 bases and J lost 7, with 22 bases in between. General study results and limits: Around 5.3% of naive CD4 clonotypes were shared across a handful of donors. Donors were few, which limited the genetic and exposure-history diversity represented.

Method: immunoSEQ multiplex PCR; TCRdb's copy keeps in-frame clones and lacks some. This sample has roughly 2 million clones; roughly 95% occur once, and the top ten carry approximately 0.13%. The receptor's source is a man younger than 35 in good health. This chain links TRBV2 with TRBJ1-2; D perhaps matches TRBD1 (5 bases). Sequencing was performed on naive CD4+ T cells sorted from blood. Subset meaning: CD45RA+ positively selected. The CDR3 DNA follows: TGTGCCACCACGAGGGACTCCATTTCAGGTGGCTACACCTTC. Encoded protein: CATTRDSISGGYTF.